This TCR beta chain was captured in a study of blood T cell repertoires in COVID-19. The CDR3 is 11 residues long. V shed 3 bases and J shed 5 bases, with 5 bases lying between them. CDR1 LNHDA and CDR2 SQIVND come from the germline V gene (reference sequence). Details on this clone: Other DNA sequences in the sample encode the same CDR3.

Using immunoSEQ multiplex PCR, the repertoire was profiled, and TCRdb retains in-frame clones only, with some absent. Of 150,000 to 200,000 clones in the sample, roughly 87% were seen once. The sample taken for sequencing was peripheral blood. The chain joins TRBV19 to TRBJ2-7; tentative D call: TRBD2 (5 bases). This receptor was obtained from a woman between 65 and 79 years old with COVID-19, enrolled during active disease. Here the CDR3 reads CASSMTNEQYF. In DNA, the CDR3 is TGTGCCAGTAGTATGACTAACGAGCAGTACTTC.